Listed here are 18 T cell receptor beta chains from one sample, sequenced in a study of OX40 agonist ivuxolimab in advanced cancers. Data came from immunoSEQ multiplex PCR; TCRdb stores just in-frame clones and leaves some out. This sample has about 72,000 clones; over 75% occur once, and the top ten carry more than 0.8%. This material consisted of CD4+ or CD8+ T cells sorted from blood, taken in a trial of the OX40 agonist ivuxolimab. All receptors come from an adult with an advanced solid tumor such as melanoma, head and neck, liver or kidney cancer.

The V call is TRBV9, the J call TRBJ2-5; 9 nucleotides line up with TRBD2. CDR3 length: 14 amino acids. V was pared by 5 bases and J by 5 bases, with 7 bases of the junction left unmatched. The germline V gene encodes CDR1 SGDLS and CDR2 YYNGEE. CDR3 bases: TGTGCCAGCAGTCTAGCGGGGATGGGGGAGACCCAGTACTTC. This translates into CASSLAGMGETQYF.

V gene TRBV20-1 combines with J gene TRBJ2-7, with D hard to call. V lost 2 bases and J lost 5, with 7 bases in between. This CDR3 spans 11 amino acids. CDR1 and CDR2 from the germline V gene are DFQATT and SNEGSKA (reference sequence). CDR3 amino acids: CSARMVNEQYF. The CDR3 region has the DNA TGCAGTGCTAGAATGGTGAACGAGCAGTACTTC.

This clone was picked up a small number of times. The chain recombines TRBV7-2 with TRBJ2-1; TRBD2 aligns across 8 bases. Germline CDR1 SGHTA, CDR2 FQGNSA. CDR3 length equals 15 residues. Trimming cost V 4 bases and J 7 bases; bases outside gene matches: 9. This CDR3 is CASSSIPGGPNEQFF. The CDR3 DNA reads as TGTGCCAGCAGCTCCATTCCGGGGGGGCCGAATGAGCAGTTCTTC.

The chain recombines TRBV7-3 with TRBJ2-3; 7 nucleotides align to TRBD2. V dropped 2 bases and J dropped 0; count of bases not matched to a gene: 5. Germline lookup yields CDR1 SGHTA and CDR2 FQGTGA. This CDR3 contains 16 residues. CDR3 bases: TGTGCCAGCAGCTTAGGGCTAGCGGTAAGCACAGATACGCAGTATTTT. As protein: CASSLGLAVSTDTQYF.

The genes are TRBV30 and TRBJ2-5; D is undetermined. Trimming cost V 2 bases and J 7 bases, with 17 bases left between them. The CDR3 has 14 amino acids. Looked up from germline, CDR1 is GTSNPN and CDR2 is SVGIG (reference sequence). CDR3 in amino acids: CAWSSNYVPGTQYF. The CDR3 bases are TGTGCCTGGAGTTCTAATTATGTTCCGGGGACCCAGTACTTC.

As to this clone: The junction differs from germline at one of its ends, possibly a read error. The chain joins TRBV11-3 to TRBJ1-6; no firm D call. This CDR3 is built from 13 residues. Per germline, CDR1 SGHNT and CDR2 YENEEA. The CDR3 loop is CASSVDQNSPLHF. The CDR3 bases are TGTGCCAGCAGCGTAGATCAAAATTCACCCCTCCACTTT.

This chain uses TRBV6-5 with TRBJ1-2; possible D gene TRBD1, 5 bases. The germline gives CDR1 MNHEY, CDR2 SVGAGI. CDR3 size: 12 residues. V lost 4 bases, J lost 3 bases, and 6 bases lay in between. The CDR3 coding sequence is TGTGCCAGCAGTTCCAGGGACTATGGCTACACCTTC. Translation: CASSSRDYGYTF.

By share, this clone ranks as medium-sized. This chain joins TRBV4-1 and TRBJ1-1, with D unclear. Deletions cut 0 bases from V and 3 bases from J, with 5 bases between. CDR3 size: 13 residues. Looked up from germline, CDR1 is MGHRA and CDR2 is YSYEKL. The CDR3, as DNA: TGCGCCAGCAGCCAAGACCCGTACACTGAAGCTTTCTTT. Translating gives CASSQDPYTEAFF.

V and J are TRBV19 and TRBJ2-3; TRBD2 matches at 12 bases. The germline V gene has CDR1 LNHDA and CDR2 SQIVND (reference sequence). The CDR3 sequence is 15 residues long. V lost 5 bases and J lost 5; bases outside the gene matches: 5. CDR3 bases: TGTGCCAGTAGTTTGTGGACTAGCGGGGTAGATACGCAGTATTTT. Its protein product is CASSLWTSGVDTQYF.

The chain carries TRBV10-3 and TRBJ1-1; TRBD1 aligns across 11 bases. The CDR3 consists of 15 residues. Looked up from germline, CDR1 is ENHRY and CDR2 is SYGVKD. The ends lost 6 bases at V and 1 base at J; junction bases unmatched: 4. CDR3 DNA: TGTGCCATCAGAGAGGGACAGGGGGAGAACACTGAAGCTTTCTTT. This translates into CAIREGQGENTEAFF.

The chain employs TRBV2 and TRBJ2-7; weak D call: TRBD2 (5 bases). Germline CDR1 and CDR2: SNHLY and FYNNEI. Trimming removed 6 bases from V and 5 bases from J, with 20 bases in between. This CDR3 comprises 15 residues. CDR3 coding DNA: TGTGCCAGCAGGGCAGACTATCCTCTAGGAGACGAGCAGTACTTC. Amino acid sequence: CASRADYPLGDEQYF.

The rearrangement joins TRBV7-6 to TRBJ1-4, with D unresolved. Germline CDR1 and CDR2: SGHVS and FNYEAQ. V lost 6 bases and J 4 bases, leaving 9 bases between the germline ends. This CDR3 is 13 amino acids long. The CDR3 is CASSRPGNEKLFF. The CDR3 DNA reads TGTGCCAGCAGTCGGCCGGGTAATGAAAAACTGTTTTTT.

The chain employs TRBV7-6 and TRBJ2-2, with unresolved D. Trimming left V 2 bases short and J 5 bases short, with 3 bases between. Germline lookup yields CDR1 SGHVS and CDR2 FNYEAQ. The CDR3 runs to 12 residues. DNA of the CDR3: TGTGCCAGCAGCTTACAGACCGGGGAGCTGTTTTTT. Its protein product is CASSLQTGELFF.

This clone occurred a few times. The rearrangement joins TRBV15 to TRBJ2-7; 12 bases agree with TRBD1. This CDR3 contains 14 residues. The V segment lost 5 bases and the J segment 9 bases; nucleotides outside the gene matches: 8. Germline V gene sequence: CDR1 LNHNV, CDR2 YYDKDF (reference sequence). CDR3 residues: CATSGTGGIQGQYF. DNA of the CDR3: TGTGCCACCAGCGGGACAGGGGGCATCCAGGGGCAGTACTTC.

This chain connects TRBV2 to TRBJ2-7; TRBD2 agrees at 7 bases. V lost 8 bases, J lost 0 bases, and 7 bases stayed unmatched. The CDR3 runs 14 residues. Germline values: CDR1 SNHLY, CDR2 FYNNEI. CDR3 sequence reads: CASSNERDSYEQYF. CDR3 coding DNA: TGTGCCAGCTCTAATGAGCGGGACTCCTACGAGCAGTACTTC.

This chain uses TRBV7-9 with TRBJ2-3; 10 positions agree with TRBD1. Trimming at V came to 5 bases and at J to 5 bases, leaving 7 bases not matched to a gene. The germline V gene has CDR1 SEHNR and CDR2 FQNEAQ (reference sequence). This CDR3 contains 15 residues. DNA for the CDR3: TGTGCCAGCAGCCCCCAAGACAGGGGGCAAGATACGCAGTATTTT. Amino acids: CASSPQDRGQDTQYF.

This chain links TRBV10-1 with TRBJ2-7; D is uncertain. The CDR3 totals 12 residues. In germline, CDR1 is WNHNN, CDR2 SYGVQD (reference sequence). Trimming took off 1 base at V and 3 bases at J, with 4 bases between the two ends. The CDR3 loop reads CASSEFGYEQYF. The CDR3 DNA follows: TGCGCCAGCAGTGAGTTCGGCTACGAGCAGTACTTC.

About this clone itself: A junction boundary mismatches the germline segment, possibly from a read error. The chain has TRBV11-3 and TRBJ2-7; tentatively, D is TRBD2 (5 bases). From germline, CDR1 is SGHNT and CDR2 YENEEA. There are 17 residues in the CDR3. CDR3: CASSLDGPEGLSYEQYF. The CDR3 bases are TGTGCCAGCAGCCTAGACGGCCCAGAGGGCCTTTCCTACGAGCAGTACTTC.